This TCR beta chain was recorded in a study of cytomegalovirus exposure and HLA in healthy donors. The study's findings and limits: Researchers reported in a later analysis that a missense DCLRE1C variant was tied to TCR beta V- and J-gene trimming. The study put 150 to 200 TCR beta chains on its list as cytomegalovirus-associated.

PCR employed 60 Vbeta and 13 Jbeta primers. Sequencing was performed with immunoSEQ multiplex PCR; in TCRdb, only in-frame clones are kept and a portion is missing. Altogether about 180,000 clones are present, 70% to 80% being singletons, with the ten largest covering less than 4.5%. For this clone: The antigen remains undetermined.

Trimming took 0 bases from V and 1 from J, leaving 10 bases between them. This CDR3 has 15 residues. Germline assignment: CDR1 SGHDT and CDR2 YYEEEE. The origin of this receptor is a woman aged 60-75 years in good health and CMV-seropositive. V usage is TRBV5-6 and J usage is TRBJ2-5; D is possibly TRBD1 (5 bases). Input material: PBMCs. The CDR3 spells CASSLVGQGQETQYF. In DNA form, the CDR3 reads TGTGCCAGCAGCTTGGTAGGGCAGGGCCAAGAGACCCAGTACTTC.